This TCR beta chain comes out of a study of cytomegalovirus exposure and HLA in healthy donors. Study in general: An analysis done earlier identified fewer than 140 million unique TCR beta sequences from about 179 million T cells. Among several hundred genotyped donors, approximately 80% fell in the Caucasian-associated ancestry cluster. Study observations and caveats: Earlier analysis yielded a pattern in which most TCR beta V segments were productive about 87% or about 30% of the time.

13 Jbeta primers and 60 Vbeta primers were used for the PCR. Clones were sequenced by immunoSEQ multiplex PCR, and TCRdb holds only the in-frame ones, with some missing. In the table there are about 300,000 clones, roughly 89% of which are singletons. The germline V gene has CDR1 KGHSH and CDR2 LQKENI. The CDR3 is made up of 15 amino acids. V gave up 3 bases and J gave up 6 bases; unmatched junction bases: 11. To note about this clone: Its antigen is unknown.

The specimen sequenced was PBMCs. The chain combines TRBV18 with TRBJ2-7, with 7 positions matching TRBD1. The receptor was isolated from a man aged 35-49 years in good health and CMV-seropositive. CDR3 region: CASSPGSQGRLEQYF. The CDR3 nucleotides are TGTGCCAGCTCACCTGGGTCACAGGGGCGGCTCGAGCAGTACTTC.